Presented here are 8 T cell receptor beta chains from one specimen sequenced in a study of blood T cells in healthy people across ages. A J-beta primer mix and a sample-barcoded 5' primer were used in a second PCR of about 7 to 12 cycles. TCRdb redid the calling of the 5' RACE reads with MiXCR, one entry per CDR3 protein. The repertoire has about 930,000 distinct CDR3 sequences, almost 30% of them found once; the top ten carry about 10%. These data also formed part of another study, on T cells of mothers and their children.

Sequencing was performed on blood. These receptors were taken from a woman in her forties in good health.

The genes are TRBV5-6 and TRBJ1-1; D is unresolved. The CDR3 loop spans 13 amino acids. Germline CDR1 reads SGHDT; CDR2 reads YYEEEE. With 0 bases removed from V and 4 bases from J, the gap between germline ends came to 7 bases. The CDR3 sequence is CASSLDTGTEAFF. CDR3 sequence (DNA): TGTGCCAGCAGCTTGGATACGGGCACTGAAGCTTTCTTT.

This clonotype was seen just once. J is TRBJ1-5 and V is TRBV20-1; D ambiguous. The CDR3 runs 16 residues. Germline V gives CDR1 DFQATT, CDR2 SNEGSKA (reference sequence). With 3 bases removed from V and 5 bases from J, the gap between germline ends came to 20 bases. In DNA form, the CDR3 reads TGCAGTGCTAGTCTTAAGGAGTACCTCCTCGATCAGCCCCAGCATTTT. It translates to CSASLKEYLLDQPQHF.

This clonotype was seen ten or more times. This chain connects TRBV5-1 to TRBJ2-4; D unclear. The CDR3 contains 16 residues. From germline, CDR1 is SGHRS and CDR2 YFSETQ. Trimming took 7 bases from V and 1 from J, leaving 18 bases between them. CDR3 sequence: CASADELGRAKNIQYF. The CDR3 DNA reads TGCGCCAGCGCCGATGAGTTGGGCCGGGCCAAAAACATTCAGTACTTC.

In its sample, this clonotype was seen a few times. The chain carries TRBV5-1 and TRBJ2-5; 7 nucleotides align to TRBD1. Trimming removed 4 bases from V and 4 bases from J; junction bases left unmatched: 7. CDR1 is SGHRS, CDR2 YFSETQ, per germline. CDR3 length: 14 amino acids. This CDR3 reads CASSPDRVRETQYF. The CDR3 DNA is TGCGCCAGCAGCCCCGACAGGGTACGAGAGACCCAGTACTTC.

Points on this clonotype: Given a much more abundant clone one base away, this may be a read error. The chain employs TRBV20-1 and TRBJ2-4; a possible D gene is TRBD2 (6 bases). Trimming removed 0 bases from V and 13 bases from J, with 31 bases in between. This CDR3 has 18 residues. Germline loops: CDR1 DFQATT, CDR2 SNEGSKA (reference sequence). The CDR3 region has the DNA TGCAGTGCTAGAGATGAAGGAGGGACTGGCTTATTGTTGTCTGGGCAGTACTTC. Translating it yields CSARDEGGTGLLLSGQYF.

On this clonotype: At one end, the junction sequence differs from germline, possibly due to a read error. The chain links TRBV12-3 or TRBV12-4 to TRBJ2-4; D is perhaps TRBD1 or TRBD2 (5 bases each). The DNA end is a closer match to TRBJ2-7, so the J assignment may be wrong. This CDR3 has 12 amino acids. The CDR3 nucleotides read TGTACCAGCAGTCCGAGGGGCCACGAGCAGTACTTC. Translated: CTSSPRGHEQYF.

This rearrangement joins TRBV7-9 to TRBJ2-2; TRBD2 aligns across 14 bases. CDR1 SEHNR and CDR2 FQNEAQ come from the germline V gene (reference sequence). The CDR3 spans 17 residues. J gave up 0 bases and V 4 bases, and 1 base lay outside the gene matches. CDR3 amino acids: CASSWGLAGANTGELFF. CDR3 sequence (DNA): TGTGCCAGCAGCTGGGGACTAGCGGGGGCGAACACCGGGGAGCTGTTTTTT.

This clonotype was seen only a few times. This chain joins TRBV18 and TRBJ2-5; 13 bases are a match to TRBD2. The CDR3 extends over 17 amino acids. J was trimmed by 4 bases and V by 3 bases; bases with no gene match: 8. Germline V lookup: CDR1 KGHSH, CDR2 LQKENI. The CDR3 DNA is TGTGCCAGCTCACCCCTCGTCCGGACTAGCGGGGGAGAGACCCAGTACTTC. Its translation is CASSPLVRTSGGETQYF.